Described below is a single TCR beta chain sequence and its context. Its target is not known. The junction had 4 bases not matched to a gene; V was cut back by 2 bases and J by 5 bases. Germline V lookup: CDR1 SNHLY, CDR2 FYNNEI. The CDR3 is made up of 15 amino acids. The data originate from a study of T cell responses to AZD1222 COVID-19 vaccine. Points from the study as a whole: Reportedly, close to half of spike-specific TCRs are directed against unmutated variant regions. The breadth and depth of Spike-specific TCRs increased once two AZD1222 doses had been given. It should be noted that donors were predominantly white British and more often female, and clonal diversity was possibly underestimated.

Produced via immunoSEQ multiplex PCR; TCRdb's table is partial and in-frame only. The sample consists of more than 80,000 clones, 80% to 95% of them appearing once. Sequences were derived from peripheral blood, sampled 28 days after the second AZD1222 dose. The clonotype comes from an adult who received the AZD1222 COVID-19 vaccine. The chain employs TRBV2 and TRBJ2-5, with 11 nucleotides matching TRBD2. CDR3 bases: TGTGCCAGCAGTGAAACTAGCGGGAGCGGGGAGACCCAGTACTTC. Its translation is CASSETSGSGETQYF.